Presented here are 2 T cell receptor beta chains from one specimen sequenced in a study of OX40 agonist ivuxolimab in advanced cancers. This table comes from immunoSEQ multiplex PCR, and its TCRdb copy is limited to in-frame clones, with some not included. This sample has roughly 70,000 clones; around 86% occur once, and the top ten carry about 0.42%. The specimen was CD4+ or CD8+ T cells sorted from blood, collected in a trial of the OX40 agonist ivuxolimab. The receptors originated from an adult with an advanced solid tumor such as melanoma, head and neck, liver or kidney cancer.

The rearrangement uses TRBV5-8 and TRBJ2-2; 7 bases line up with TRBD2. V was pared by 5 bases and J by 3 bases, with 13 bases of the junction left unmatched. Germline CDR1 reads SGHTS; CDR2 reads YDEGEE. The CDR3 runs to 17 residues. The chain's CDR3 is CASSSSRGSLDTGELFF. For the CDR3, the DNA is TGTGCCAGCAGTTCCTCTCGCGGGAGTCTGGACACCGGGGAGCTGTTTTTT. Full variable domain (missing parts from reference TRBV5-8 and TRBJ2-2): EAGVTQSPTHLIKTRGQQATLRCSPISGHTSVYWYQQALGLGLQFLLWYDEGEERNRGNFPPRFSGRQFPNYSSELNVNALELEDSALYLCASSSSRGSLDTGELFFGEGSRLTVL.

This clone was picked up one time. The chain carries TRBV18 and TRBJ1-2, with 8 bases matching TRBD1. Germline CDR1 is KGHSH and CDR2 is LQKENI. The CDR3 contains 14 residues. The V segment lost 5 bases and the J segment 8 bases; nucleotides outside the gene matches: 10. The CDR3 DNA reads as TGTGCCAGCTCAAGCGGGACAGGTACCTCGGGCTACACCTTC. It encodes CASSSGTGTSGYTF.